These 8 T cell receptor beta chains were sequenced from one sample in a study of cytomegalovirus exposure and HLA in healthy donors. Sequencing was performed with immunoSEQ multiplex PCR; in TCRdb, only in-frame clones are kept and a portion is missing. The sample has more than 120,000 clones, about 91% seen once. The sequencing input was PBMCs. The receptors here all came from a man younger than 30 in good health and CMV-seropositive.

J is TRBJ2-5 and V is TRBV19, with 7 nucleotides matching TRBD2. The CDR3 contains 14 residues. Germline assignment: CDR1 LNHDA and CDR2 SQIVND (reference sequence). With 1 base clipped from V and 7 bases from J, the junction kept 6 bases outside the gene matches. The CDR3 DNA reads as TGTGCCAGTAGTATAGGGGAGGGAAAGGTGACCCAGTACTTC. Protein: CASSIGEGKVTQYF. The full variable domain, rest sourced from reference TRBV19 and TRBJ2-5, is DGGITQSPKYLFRKEGQNVTLSCEQNLNHDAMYWYRQDPGQGLRLIYYSQIVNDFQKGDIAEGYSVSREKKESFPLTVTSAQKNPTAFYLCASSIGEGKVTQYFGPGTRLLVL.

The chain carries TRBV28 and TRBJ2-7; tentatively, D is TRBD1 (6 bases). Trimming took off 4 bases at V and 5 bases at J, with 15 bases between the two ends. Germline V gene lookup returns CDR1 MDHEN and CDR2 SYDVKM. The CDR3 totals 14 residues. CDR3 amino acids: CASSSPQGQNEQYF. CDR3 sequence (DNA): TGTGCCAGCAGTTCCCCCCAAGGACAGAACGAGCAGTACTTC.

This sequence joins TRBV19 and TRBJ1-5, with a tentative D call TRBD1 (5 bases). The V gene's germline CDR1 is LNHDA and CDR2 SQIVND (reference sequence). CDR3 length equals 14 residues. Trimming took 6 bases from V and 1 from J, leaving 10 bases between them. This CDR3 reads CASRLRTSNQPQHF. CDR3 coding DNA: TGTGCCAGTAGGTTGCGGACAAGCAATCAGCCCCAGCATTTT.

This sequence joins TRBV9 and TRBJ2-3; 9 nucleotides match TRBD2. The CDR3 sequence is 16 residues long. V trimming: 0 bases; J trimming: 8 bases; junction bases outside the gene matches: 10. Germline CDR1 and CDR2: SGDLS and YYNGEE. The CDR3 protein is CASSVALGGGAGTQYF. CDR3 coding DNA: TGTGCCAGCAGCGTAGCTTTAGGCGGGGGGGCTGGTACGCAGTATTTT.

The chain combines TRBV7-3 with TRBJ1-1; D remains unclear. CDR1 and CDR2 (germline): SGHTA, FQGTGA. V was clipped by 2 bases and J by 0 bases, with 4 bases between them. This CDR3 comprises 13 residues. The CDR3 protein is CASSLSVNTEAFF. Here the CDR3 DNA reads TGTGCCAGCAGCTTATCCGTGAACACTGAAGCTTTCTTT.

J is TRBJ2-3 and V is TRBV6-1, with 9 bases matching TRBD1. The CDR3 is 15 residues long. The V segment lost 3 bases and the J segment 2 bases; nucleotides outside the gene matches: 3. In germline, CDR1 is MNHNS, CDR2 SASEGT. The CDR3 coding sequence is TGTGCCAGCAGTGATGGGACAGGGTACACAGATACGCAGTATTTT. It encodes CASSDGTGYTDTQYF.

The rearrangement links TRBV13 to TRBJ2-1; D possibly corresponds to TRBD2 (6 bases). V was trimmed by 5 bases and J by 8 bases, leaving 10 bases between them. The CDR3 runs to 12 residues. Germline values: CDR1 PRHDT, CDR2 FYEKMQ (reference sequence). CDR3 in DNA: TGTGCCAGCAGCCGTCGGAGGGATGAGCAGTTCTTC. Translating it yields CASSRRRDEQFF.

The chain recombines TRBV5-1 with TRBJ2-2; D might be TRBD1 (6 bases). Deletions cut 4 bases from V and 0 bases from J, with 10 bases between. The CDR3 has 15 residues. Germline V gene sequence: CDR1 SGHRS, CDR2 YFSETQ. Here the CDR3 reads CASSSRTANTGELFF. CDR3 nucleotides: TGCGCCAGCAGCAGCAGGACAGCGAACACCGGGGAGCTGTTTTTT.